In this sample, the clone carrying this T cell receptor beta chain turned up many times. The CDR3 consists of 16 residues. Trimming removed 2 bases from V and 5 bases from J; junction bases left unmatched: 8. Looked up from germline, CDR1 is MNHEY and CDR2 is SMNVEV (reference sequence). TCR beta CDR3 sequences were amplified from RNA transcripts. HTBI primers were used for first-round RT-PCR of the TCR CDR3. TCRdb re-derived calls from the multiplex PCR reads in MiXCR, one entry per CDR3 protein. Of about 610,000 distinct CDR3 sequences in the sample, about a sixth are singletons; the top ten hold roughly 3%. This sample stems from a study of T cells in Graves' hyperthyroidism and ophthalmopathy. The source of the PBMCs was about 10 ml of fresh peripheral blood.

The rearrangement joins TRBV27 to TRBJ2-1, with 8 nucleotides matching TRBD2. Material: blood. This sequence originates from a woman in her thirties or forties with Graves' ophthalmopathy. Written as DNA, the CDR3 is TGTGCCAGCAGTTTAGGACTAGCCCTTCGGAACAATGAGCAGTTCTTC. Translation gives CASSLGLALRNNEQFF.